Listed here is a single T cell receptor (beta chain). This specimen belongs to a study of cytomegalovirus exposure and HLA in healthy donors. In the study overall: The Caucasian-associated ancestry cluster held over 65% of 398 genotyped donors.

Amplification used 60 Vbeta primers and 13 Jbeta primers. Repertoires were generated with immunoSEQ multiplex PCR, while TCRdb's copy carries only in-frame clones and drops some. The sample totals roughly 60,000 clones. Whereas donors were nominally healthy upon sampling, unrecorded immune exposures were probable. The length of the CDR3 is 14 residues. Germline CDR1 reads MNHEY; CDR2 reads SVGAGI. V dropped 6 bases and J dropped 4 bases, with 15 bases sitting between them. Sample: PBMCs. The source of this sequence is a woman aged 18-30 years in good health and CMV-seronegative. The chain carries TRBV6-5 and TRBJ2-5, with D perhaps TRBD2 (7 bases). The CDR3 is CASRGRGDVETQYF. CDR3 coding DNA: TGTGCCAGCAGGGGGAGGGGGGATGTAGAGACCCAGTACTTC.